This T cell receptor (beta chain) was sequenced in a study of response to subunit inactivated influenza vaccine. The CDR3 has 16 residues. The V gene's germline CDR1 is SQVTM and CDR2 ANQGSEA. The V segment lost 2 bases and the J segment 3 bases; nucleotides outside the gene matches: 6. TCRdb called the RT-PCR reads again in MiXCR, with one record for every CDR3 protein. The table records 250,000 to 350,000 distinct CDR3 sequences, approximately 21% of them present only once. To note about this clonotype: Its antigen is as yet unknown.

Study results and limitations: New T cells are recruited in small numbers by each seasonal influenza vaccination, according to the authors' suggestion.

This chain uses TRBV29-1 with TRBJ2-1, with 11 bases identical to TRBD2. Here the sequenced sample was PBMCs from blood, taken approximately 20 months after vaccination. The receptor comes from a man aged 50-75 years who received an inactivated influenza vaccine. The CDR3 DNA reads TGCAGCGTTGAACTAGCGGGAGGATCGTTCTACAATGAGCAGTTCTTC. Its translation is CSVELAGGSFYNEQFF.